Listed below are T cell receptor delta chains from one sample, sequenced in a study of gamma-delta chains in newborns, infants, children. TCRdb repeated clone calling on the reads with CATT. The sample gives 9,500 to 12,000 delta-chain clones, around 8.8% of which show up once; 3% to 4% is in the top ten. Specimen: blood. All receptors derive from a child who was a newborn, infant or young child, either healthy, febrile or measles-vaccinated (not recorded which). The conserved cysteine and the conserved F or W are not part of the CDR3 here. D genes are given only for firm matches.

. TRAV29/DV5 AASGRSGKWIPPSYTDKLI
TRDD3 TRDV2 ACDTVGTGGSYTDKLI
. TRDV2 ACDTVEGPTAQLF
. TRDV2 ACDTVGGVPRHTYTDKLI
TRDD3 TRDV2 ACDDLGDTHDKLI
TRDD3 TRDV2 ACDTLKTAGLGDTGYTDKLI
TRDD3 TRDV2 ACDSILGDTLIKQLI
. TRDV2 ACDTLRLNTDKLI
TRDD3 TRDV2 ACDTVGGIRTDKLI
TRDD3 TRDV2 ACDLLGDLENSDKLI
TRDD3 TRDV2 ACDTLGDTRTDKLI
. TRDV2 ACDTLISPDKLI
. TRDV1 ALGGTVYTDKLI
TRDD3 TRAV29/DV5 AASHFPLAGGYMLSDKLI
TRDD3 TRDV2 ACDRLLTTGDIYTDKLI
TRDD3 TRDV2 ACDTPLMGDTPSSWDTRQMF
TRDD3 TRDV2 ACDPIVPTGGSGRTDKLI
. TRDV2 ACSALGITDKLI
. TRDV2 ACLLVGDTDKLI
. TRDV2 ACDTVGGPTDKLI
TRDD3 TRDV2 ACDPVLGDTEHTDKLI
. TRDV2 ACDTPGTLSSWDTRQMF
TRDD3 TRDV2 ACDRLGDSPDKLI
TRDD3 TRDV2 ACDTVAMGDYTDKLI
TRDD3 TRDV2 ACDTPGLGDASSWDTRQMF
TRDD3 TRDV2 ACDTLGEDRYTDKLI
TRDD3 TRDV2 ACDHVLGDTQTNTDKLI
TRDD3 TRDV2 ACDTVGGGNTDKLI
TRDD3 TRDV2 ACEELPGGGYMDPYTDKLI
TRDD3 TRDV2 ACDTVLVWGMYTDKLI
TRDD3 TRDV2 ACDTVAGGYAGYEKLI
. TRDV2 ACDTVGDSDKLI
TRDD3 TRDV2 ACDAVGLGDRKSYTDKLI
TRDD3 TRDV2 ACDREFTGGYRPYDKLI
TRDD3 TRDV2 ACDQVLGDTRTDKLI
TRDD3 TRDV2 ACDPVLGDTTGLTDKLI
. TRDV2 ACDTVGRYTDKLI
. TRDV2 ACDTGGYSGSSWDTRQMF
. TRDV2 ACDPLTGRPRTGDKLI
TRDD3 TRDV2 ACQELGDRSYTDKLI
TRDD3 TRDV2 ACDKLGDTEGLI
TRDD3 TRDV2 ACDSTGGSWDTRQMF
TRDD3 TRDV2 ACDSLLGDNREYTDKLI
TRDD3 TRDV1 ALGGSPYLRGALLGDPDKLI
TRDD3 TRDV2 ACDSLGGDEYTDKLI
. TRDV2 ACDTVGGASLTAQLF
TRDD3 TRDV2 ACDTLGGYTDKLI
. TRDV2 ACDTVGIYGSWDTRQMF
. TRDV2 ACDTVSSRGKYTDKLI
TRDD2 TRDV2 ACDTHFLRQGDPGGDKLI
TRDD3 TRDV2 ACDTGWGIQSSWDTRQMF
TRDD3 TRDV2 ACDTGGYSTWDTRQMF
TRDD3 TRDV2 ACDTVLTGGSPRTDKLI